There are a few counts of the clone carrying this TCR beta chain. TCRdb independently ran MiXCR on the 5' RACE reads; one entry per CDR3 protein. The profile shows approximately 1.8 million distinct CDR3 sequences, around a third of them singletons. These data are taken from a study of identical twins. The clonotype was recovered from a newborn girl in good health. Sequencing was carried out using cord blood.

CDR3 coding DNA: TGCAGCGTTGCGGGGATGACTAGCGGGGGGCCGACCTACGAGCAGTACTTC. This encodes CSVAGMTSGGPTYEQYF. This chain connects TRBV29-1 to TRBJ2-7, with 13 bases lining up with TRBD2. The V and J ends lost 4 bases and 2 bases, in that order; junction bases with no gene match: 11. The germline gives CDR1 SQVTM, CDR2 ANQGSEA. The CDR3 sequence is 17 residues long.